These T cell receptor beta chains were read from a single sample in a study of cytomegalovirus exposure and HLA in healthy donors. Profiled with immunoSEQ multiplex PCR; TCRdb holds only in-frame clones, not every one. The sample lists approximately 150,000 clones; roughly 80% were seen once. Sequences were obtained from PBMCs. The receptors come from a woman in her 40s in good health and CMV-seropositive. Each CDR3 is given with its conserved first and last residue. A D gene is named only where the DNA matches it firmly. Clone size appears in some rows only: once, few, many, or a class for an expanded clone.

d_call j_call clone_size v_call cdr3_aa cdr3_nt
NA TRBJ2-1 NA TRBV29-1 CSVDVQGIGDEQFF TGCAGCGTTGATGTCCAGGGGATAGGAGATGAGCAGTTCTTC
TRBD2 TRBJ2-1 NA TRBV28 CASSFPAGVQFF TGTGCCAGCAGTTTTCCCGCGGGAGTGCAGTTCTTC
TRBD1 TRBJ2-3 few TRBV29-1 CSVEVGTVGPDTQYF TGCAGCGTTGAGGTAGGGACAGTAGGCCCAGATACGCAGTATTTT
TRBD2 TRBJ2-3 NA TRBV30 CAKTSGSTDTQYF TGTGCCAAAACTAGCGGGAGCACAGATACGCAGTATTTT
TRBD2 TRBJ2-1 NA TRBV29-1 CSATTGASGRNEQFF TGCAGCGCCACGACGGGCGCCAGCGGGAGGAATGAGCAGTTCTTC
TRBD2 TRBJ2-7 NA TRBV28 CATLAGGPSEQYF TGTGCCACCCTAGCGGGGGGGCCGAGCGAGCAGTACTTC
NA TRBJ2-2 NA TRBV6-5 CASSYSSTRAGELFF TGTGCCAGCAGTTACTCGAGTACGAGGGCCGGGGAGCTGTTTTTT
TRBD1 TRBJ1-2 NA TRBV6-5 CASSKGASYGYTF TGTGCCAGCAGTAAGGGGGCTAGCTATGGCTACACCTTC
TRBD1 TRBJ1-2 NA TRBV5-5 CASSLTPGQVRKDGYTF TGTGCCAGCAGCTTGACGCCGGGACAGGTGAGGAAGGATGGCTACACCTTC
TRBD2 TRBJ2-1 NA TRBV27 CASRREGRINEQFF TGTGCCAGCAGAAGGGAGGGACGTATCAATGAGCAGTTCTTC
NA TRBJ2-7 NA TRBV6-5 CASSWTEQYF TGTGCCAGCAGTTGGACAGAGCAGTACTTC
NA TRBJ2-7 NA TRBV5-1 CASSVGTTYEQYF TGCGCCAGCAGCGTGGGGACAACCTACGAGCAGTACTTC
NA TRBJ2-3 NA TRBV15 CATSRDMARGKYTDTQYF TGTGCCACCAGCAGAGATATGGCGCGGGGAAAGTACACAGATACGCAGTATTTT
TRBD1 TRBJ2-2 NA TRBV28 CASSLPGQATGELFF TGTGCCAGCAGTTTACCGGGACAGGCCACCGGGGAGCTGTTTTTT
TRBD1 TRBJ1-2 NA TRBV5-6 CASSLASGGAWGYTF TGTGCCAGCAGCTTGGCGTCAGGGGGCGCATGGGGCTACACCTTC
NA TRBJ1-4 NA TRBV5-1 CASSSYQGGMGNEKLFF TGCGCCAGCAGCTCTTATCAAGGGGGAATGGGGAATGAAAAACTGTTTTTT
NA TRBJ1-3 NA TRBV15 CATSREAAQGENTIYF TGTGCCACCAGCAGAGAGGCGGCACAGGGAGAAAACACCATATATTTT
NA TRBJ2-7 NA TRBV14 CASSPIDGRVYEQYF TGTGCCAGCAGCCCAATCGACGGTCGGGTTTACGAGCAGTACTTC
TRBD1 TRBJ1-2 few TRBV15 CATSRRQGGNYGYTF TGTGCCACCAGCCGCCGACAGGGTGGTAACTATGGCTACACCTTC
TRBD2 TRBJ2-5 once TRBV27 CASSPPLSTWASGRRETQYF TGTGCCAGCAGTCCGCCTTTATCGACGTGGGCTAGCGGGAGGCGAGAGACCCAGTACTTC
NA TRBJ1-1 NA TRBV29-1 CSVEGAAADTEAFF TGCAGCGTTGAGGGGGCGGCAGCAGACACTGAAGCTTTCTTT
NA TRBJ1-5 few TRBV19 CASSSTGTGGEPQHF TGTGCCAGTAGTTCCACAGGAACAGGTGGGGAGCCCCAGCATTTT
NA TRBJ1-3 NA TRBV9 CASSVGSTGNTIYF TGTGCCAGCAGCGTAGGTAGTACTGGAAACACCATATATTTT
TRBD1 TRBJ2-6 NA TRBV27 CASTRQGSSGANVLTF TGTGCCAGCACAAGACAGGGGAGCTCTGGGGCCAACGTCCTGACTTTC
NA TRBJ1-4 few TRBV7-2 CASSSMGVGASNEKLFF TGTGCCAGCAGCTCCATGGGCGTGGGGGCAAGTAATGAAAAACTGTTTTTT
NA TRBJ1-4 NA TRBV19 CASSTQGHNNEKLFF TGTGCCAGTAGTACACAGGGTCATAATAATGAAAAACTGTTTTTT
TRBD2 TRBJ2-5 NA TRBV7-9 CASSQSPREAEETQYF TGTGCCAGCAGCCAGAGCCCGCGGGAGGCGGAGGAGACCCAGTACTTC
NA TRBJ2-5 once TRBV5-6 CASSPVGGQETQYF TGTGCCAGCAGCCCGGTGGGGGGCCAAGAGACCCAGTACTTC
TRBD1 TRBJ1-4 NA TRBV25-1 CASILNRGANEKLFF TGTGCCAGCATTTTAAACAGGGGAGCTAATGAAAAACTGTTTTTT
TRBD1 TRBJ2-6 NA TRBV5-1 CASSADRGVSGANVLTF TGCGCCAGCAGCGCGGACAGGGGGGTTTCTGGGGCCAACGTCCTGACTTTC
NA TRBJ1-2 NA TRBV10-3 CAIRGDGRNYGYTF TGTGCCATCAGGGGGGACGGGAGGAACTATGGCTACACCTTC
TRBD1 TRBJ2-5 NA TRBV5-4 CASSGGQGIEETQYF TGTGCCAGCAGCGGAGGACAGGGAATCGAAGAGACCCAGTACTTC
NA TRBJ1-5 NA TRBV7-9 CASSETGLSNQPQHF TGTGCCAGCAGCGAGACCGGACTCAGCAATCAGCCCCAGCATTTT
NA TRBJ1-3 NA TRBV5-6 CASSAQGVRNTIYF TGTGCCAGCAGCGCCCAAGGGGTCAGAAACACCATATATTTT
NA TRBJ1-2 NA TRBV15 CATAQDRNYGYTF TGTGCCACCGCCCAAGACAGAAACTATGGCTACACCTTC
NA TRBJ1-5 once TRBV19 CASSRWSVEGNNQPQHF TGTGCCAGTAGTCGATGGTCTGTGGAGGGAAACAATCAGCCCCAGCATTTT
NA TRBJ2-1 NA TRBV6-6 CASSYSVNEQFF TGTGCCAGCAGTTACTCCGTGAATGAGCAGTTCTTC
TRBD1 TRBJ2-1 NA TRBV6-5 CASSTAGTGYNEQFF TGTGCCAGCAGCACCGCCGGGACAGGGTACAATGAGCAGTTCTTC
NA TRBJ2-1 NA TRBV6-1 CASSLSPYNEQFF TGTGCCAGCTCCCTCTCCCCCTACAATGAGCAGTTCTTC
NA TRBJ2-7 NA TRBV9 CASGLAFNEQYF TGTGCCAGCGGGCTAGCGTTTAACGAGCAGTACTTC
NA TRBJ2-2 NA TRBV5-1 CASSSLGGIRNTGELFF TGCGCCAGCAGCTCCCTTGGAGGAATAAGGAACACCGGGGAGCTGTTTTTT
NA TRBJ2-7 once TRBV6-6 CASSYYSDSTEQYF TGTGCCAGCAGTTACTATTCGGACAGCACCGAGCAGTACTTC
TRBD1 TRBJ1-5 few TRBV19 CASSPDRAPQPQHF TGTGCCAGTAGTCCCGACAGGGCCCCTCAGCCCCAGCATTTT
TRBD1 TRBJ1-2 once TRBV9 CASSVGQGFYGYTF TGTGCCAGCAGCGTAGGACAGGGATTCTATGGCTACACCTTC
TRBD2 TRBJ2-1 NA TRBV14 CASSQIGTSGISKFF TGTGCCAGCAGCCAAATTGGGACTAGCGGAATCTCTAAGTTCTTC
TRBD1 TRBJ2-7 few TRBV28 CASRLQGSDEQYF TGTGCCAGCAGATTACAGGGGTCTGACGAGCAGTACTTC
TRBD1 TRBJ2-7 NA TRBV2 CASSRDSYEQYF TGTGCCAGCAGTAGGGACAGCTACGAGCAGTACTTC
TRBD2 TRBJ2-1 once TRBV27 CASSFGLFGGRASGEQFF TGTGCCAGCAGCTTTGGGCTTTTCGGCGGGAGGGCCTCCGGTGAGCAGTTCTTC
TRBD2 TRBJ2-1 NA TRBV6-1 CASSEALVAGSNEQFF TGTGCCAGCAGTGAAGCTTTAGTAGCGGGGTCTAATGAGCAGTTCTTC
NA TRBJ2-3 NA TRBV7-2 CASSPQGPVTDTQYF TGTGCCAGCAGCCCTCAGGGCCCCGTCACAGATACGCAGTATTTT
NA TRBJ1-1 NA TRBV6-5 CASSYEGGPNTEAFF TGTGCCAGCAGTTATGAGGGGGGGCCGAACACTGAAGCTTTCTTT
TRBD1 TRBJ2-3 once TRBV11-2 CASSPRGQGLVDTQYF TGTGCCAGCAGCCCTCGGGGACAGGGGTTGGTAGATACGCAGTATTTT
NA TRBJ2-3 NA TRBV11-2 CASSNPFAYVDSTDTQYF TGTGCCAGCAGCAATCCTTTCGCCTATGTCGATAGCACAGATACGCAGTATTTT
NA TRBJ1-3 NA TRBV9 CASSEARWQSSGNTIYF TGTGCCAGCAGCGAGGCGAGGTGGCAGAGCTCTGGAAACACCATATATTTT
TRBD2 TRBJ2-3 few TRBV9 CASNVGGGRGTQYF TGTGCCAGCAACGTAGGGGGCGGGAGGGGTACGCAGTATTTT